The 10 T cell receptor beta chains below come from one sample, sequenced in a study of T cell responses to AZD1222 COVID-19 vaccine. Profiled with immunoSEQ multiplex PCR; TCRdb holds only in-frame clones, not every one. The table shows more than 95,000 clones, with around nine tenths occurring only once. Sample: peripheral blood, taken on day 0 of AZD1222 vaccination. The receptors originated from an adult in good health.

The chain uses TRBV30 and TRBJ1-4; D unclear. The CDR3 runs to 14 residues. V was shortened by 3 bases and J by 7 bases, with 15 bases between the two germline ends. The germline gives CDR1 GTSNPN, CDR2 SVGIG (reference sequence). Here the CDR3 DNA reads TGTGCCTGGAGCGGGTGGGATCCCGGTGAAAAACTGTTTTTT. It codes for CAWSGWDPGEKLFF.

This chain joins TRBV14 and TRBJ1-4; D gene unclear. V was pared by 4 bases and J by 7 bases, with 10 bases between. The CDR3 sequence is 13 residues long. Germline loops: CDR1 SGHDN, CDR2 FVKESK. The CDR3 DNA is TGTGCCAGCAGCCTCTGGCTTGGTGAAAAACTGTTTTTT. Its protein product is CASSLWLGEKLFF.

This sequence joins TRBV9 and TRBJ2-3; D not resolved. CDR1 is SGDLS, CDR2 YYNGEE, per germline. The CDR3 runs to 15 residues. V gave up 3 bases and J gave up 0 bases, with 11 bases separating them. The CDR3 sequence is CASSATVTSTDTQYF. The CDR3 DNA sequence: TGTGCCAGCAGCGCCACGGTAACTAGCACAGATACGCAGTATTTT.

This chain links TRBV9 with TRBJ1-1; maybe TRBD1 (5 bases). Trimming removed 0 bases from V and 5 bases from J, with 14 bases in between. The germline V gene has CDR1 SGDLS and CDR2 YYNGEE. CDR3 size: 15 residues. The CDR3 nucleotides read TGTGCCAGCAGCGTAGTTCCCGGGGGTGTTACTGAAGCTTTCTTT. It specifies CASSVVPGGVTEAFF.

CDR3 amino acids: CASFQPQHF. In DNA, the CDR3 is TGTGCTAGTTTTCAGCCCCAGCATTTT. The chain carries TRBV7-7 and TRBJ1-5; no firm D call. Germline CDR1 reads SSHAT; CDR2 reads FNYEAQ (reference sequence). The CDR3 is 9 amino acids.

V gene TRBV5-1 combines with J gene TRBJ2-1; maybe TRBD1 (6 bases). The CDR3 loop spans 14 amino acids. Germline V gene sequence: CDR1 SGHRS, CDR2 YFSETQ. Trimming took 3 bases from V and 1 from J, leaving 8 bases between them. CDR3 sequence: CASSSQGSYNEQFF. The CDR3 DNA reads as TGCGCCAGCAGCTCGCAGGGGTCCTACAATGAGCAGTTCTTC.

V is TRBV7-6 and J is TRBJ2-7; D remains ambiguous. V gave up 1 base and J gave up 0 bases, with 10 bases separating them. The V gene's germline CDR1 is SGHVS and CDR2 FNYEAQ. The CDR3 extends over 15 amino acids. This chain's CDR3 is CASSLEATASYEQYF. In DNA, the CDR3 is TGTGCCAGCAGCTTAGAGGCGACTGCCTCCTACGAGCAGTACTTC.

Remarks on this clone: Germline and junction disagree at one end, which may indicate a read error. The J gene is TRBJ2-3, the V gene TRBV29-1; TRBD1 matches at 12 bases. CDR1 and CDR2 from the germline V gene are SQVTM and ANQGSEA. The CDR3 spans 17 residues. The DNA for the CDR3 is TGCAGCGTGAGGGAGAGATCCGGGACAGGGGGCACCGATACGCAGTATTTT. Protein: CSVRERSGTGGTDTQYF.

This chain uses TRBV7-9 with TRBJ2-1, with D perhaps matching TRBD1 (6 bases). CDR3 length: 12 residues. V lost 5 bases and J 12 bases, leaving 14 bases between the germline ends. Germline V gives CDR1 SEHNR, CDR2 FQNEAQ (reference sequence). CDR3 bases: TGTGCCAGCAGCATCAGTTCGACAGGGCAGTTCTTC. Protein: CASSISSTGQFF.

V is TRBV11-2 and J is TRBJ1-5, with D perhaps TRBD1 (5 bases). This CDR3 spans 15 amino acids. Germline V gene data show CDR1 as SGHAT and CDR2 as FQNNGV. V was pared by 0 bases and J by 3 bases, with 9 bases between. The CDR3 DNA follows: TGTGCCAGCAGCTTAGACTTTGGACACAATCAGCCCCAGCATTTT. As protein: CASSLDFGHNQPQHF.